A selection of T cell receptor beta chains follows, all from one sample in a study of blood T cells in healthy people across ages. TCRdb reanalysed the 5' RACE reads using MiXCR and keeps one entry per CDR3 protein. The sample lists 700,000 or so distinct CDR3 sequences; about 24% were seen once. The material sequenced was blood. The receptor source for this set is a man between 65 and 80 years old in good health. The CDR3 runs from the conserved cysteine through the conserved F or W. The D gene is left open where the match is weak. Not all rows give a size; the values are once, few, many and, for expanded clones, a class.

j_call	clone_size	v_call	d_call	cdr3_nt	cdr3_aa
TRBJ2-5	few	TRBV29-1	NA	TGCAGCGTTGAAGGTTTCAGGGGTAGGAAAGAGACCCAGTACTTC	CSVEGFRGRKETQYF
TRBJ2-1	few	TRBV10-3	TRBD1	TGTGCCATCAGCCCCGACAGGGCCCTCTACAATGAGCAGTTCTTC	CAISPDRALYNEQFF
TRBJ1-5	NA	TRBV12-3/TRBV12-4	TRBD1	TGTGCCAGCAGTTGGGGACAGGGGGCAGGTCAGCCCCAGCATTTT	CASSWGQGAGQPQHF
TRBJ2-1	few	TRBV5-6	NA	TGTGCCAGCAGCCAGAGTATTGGGGGACTTAGCAATGAGCAGTTCTTC	CASSQSIGGLSNEQFF
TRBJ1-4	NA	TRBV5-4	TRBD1	TGTGCCAGCAGCCGGACAGGGGCTCCAACTAATGAAAAACTGTCTTTT	CASSRTGAPTNEKLSF
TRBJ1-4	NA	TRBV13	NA	TGTGCCAGCAGCTCTCGCGTTGAAAAACTGTTTTTT	CASSSRVEKLFF
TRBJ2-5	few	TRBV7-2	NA	TGTGCCAGCAGTCTACAGGGTGGCAAAGAGACCCAGTACTTC	CASSLQGGKETQYF
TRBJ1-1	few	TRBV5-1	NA	TGCGCCAGCAGAGCTTATCAGGGGAACACTGAAGCTTTCTTT	CASRAYQGNTEAFF
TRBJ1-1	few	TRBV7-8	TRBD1	TGTGCCAGCAGCTCGGGACAGTCAGCTTACACTGAAGCTTTCTTT	CASSSGQSAYTEAFF
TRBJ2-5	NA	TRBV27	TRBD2	TGTGCCAGCAGTCCCTACGGTTTAGCGGGGGTGGAGACCCAGTACTTC	CASSPYGLAGVETQYF
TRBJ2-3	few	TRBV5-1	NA	TGCGCCGGCAGCTTGGCCGGGACGGCCACAGATACGCAGTATTTT	CAGSLAGTATDTQYF
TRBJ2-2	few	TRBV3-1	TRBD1	TGTGCCAGCAGCCCCCGGACAGGGATCGGGGAGCTGTTTTTT	CASSPRTGIGELFF
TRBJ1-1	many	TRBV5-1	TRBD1	TGCGCCAGCAGCTCCCTACAGGGGGGTGGCACTGAAGCTTTCTTT	CASSSLQGGGTEAFF
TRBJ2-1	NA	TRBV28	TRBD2	TGTGCCAACCGGACTAGCGGGAGTTACAATGAGCAGTTCTTC	CANRTSGSYNEQFF
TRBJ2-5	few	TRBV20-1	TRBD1	TGCAGTGCCTCCGACAGGGCGGAGACCCAGTACTTC	CSASDRAETQYF
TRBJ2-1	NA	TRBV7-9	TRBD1	TGTGCCAGCAGCTTAGTGGCAGGGGGCAACTCCTACAATGAGCAGTTCTTC	CASSLVAGGNSYNEQFF
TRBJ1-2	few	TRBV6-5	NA	TGTGCCAGCAGTATGAGCTGGGGTGGCTACACCTTC	CASSMSWGGYTF
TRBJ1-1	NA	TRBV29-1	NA	TGCAGCGTTGTACCGGCGGAGGGAATGAACACTGAAGCTTTCTTT	CSVVPAEGMNTEAFF
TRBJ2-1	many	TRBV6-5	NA	TGTGCCAGTTGGAGTTGGGTAGGGAACAATGAGCAGTTCTTC	CASWSWVGNNEQFF
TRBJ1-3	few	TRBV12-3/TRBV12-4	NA	TGTGCCAGCAGTCCCTGGGCGGAGAGCTCTGGAAACACCATATATTTT	CASSPWAESSGNTIYF